This T cell receptor beta chain is drawn from a study of blood T cell repertoires in COVID-19. Overall study context: Sample material is recorded as cDNA or gDNA derived from T cells, B-cell-depleted T cells, or PBMCs.

In germline, CDR1 is MGHRA, CDR2 YSYEKL. V lost 4 bases, J lost 0 bases, and 10 bases lay in between. The CDR3 is made up of 15 amino acids. Per the original methods: Scientists estimated how many nucleated cells there were by amplifying reference gene primers. Generated by immunoSEQ multiplex PCR, the TCRdb table keeps only in-frame clones and is missing some. The V and J calls and clone size are taken from that table; D and trimming were inferred from the DNA. The sample lists 95,000 to 110,000 clones, 88% occurring once. The chain employs TRBV4-1 and TRBJ2-1; perhaps TRBD2 as D (6 bases). The material sequenced was peripheral blood. This TCR derives from a middle-aged man with active or convalescent COVID-19. The CDR3 DNA reads TGCGCCAGCAGCCTCCTTAGCGGCTCCTACAATGAGCAGTTCTTC. Its protein product is CASSLLSGSYNEQFF.